Presented here are 25 T cell receptor beta chains from one specimen sequenced in a study of blood T cell repertoires in COVID-19. Repertoires were generated with immunoSEQ multiplex PCR, while TCRdb's copy carries only in-frame clones and drops some. Among fewer than 200,000 clones listed, approximately 80% were seen once. Material: peripheral blood. The receptor source for this set is a woman of 80 years or more with active or convalescent COVID-19.

The chain employs TRBV11-2 and TRBJ2-7, with 10 bases fitting TRBD1. J lost 4 bases, V lost 0 bases, and 3 bases had no gene match. The CDR3 loop spans 15 amino acids. Germline CDR1 is SGHAT and CDR2 is FQNNGV. The CDR3 nucleotides read TGTGCCAGCAGCTTAGATCCGGGACAGGGGTACGAGCAGTACTTC. It encodes CASSLDPGQGYEQYF.

V is TRBV7-9 and J is TRBJ1-1; the match to TRBD1 covers 9 bases. This CDR3 has 16 amino acids. Germline V gene data show CDR1 as SEHNR and CDR2 as FQNEAQ (reference sequence). J was trimmed by 5 bases and V by 5 bases; bases with no gene match: 12. The CDR3 is CASSKDRGQQGTEAFF. The CDR3 coding sequence is TGTGCCAGCAGCAAGGACAGGGGACAACAAGGGACTGAAGCTTTCTTT.

This sequence joins TRBV27 and TRBJ1-6; D gene uncertain. CDR3 length: 15 amino acids. Between the trimmed V and J ends, which lost 2 bases and 0 bases, there was a span of 5 bases. The germline V gene encodes CDR1 MNHEY and CDR2 SMNVEV (reference sequence). This chain's CDR3 is CASSLVSSYNSPLHF. CDR3 bases: TGTGCCAGCAGTTTAGTCAGCTCCTATAATTCACCCCTCCACTTT.

V gene TRBV10-2 combines with J gene TRBJ1-5; no firm D call. The CDR3 has 15 amino acids. From germline, CDR1 is WSHSY and CDR2 SAAADI. Trimming cost V 3 bases and J 0 bases, with 9 bases left between them. The CDR3 here is CASSDTRGSNQPQHF. CDR3 DNA sequence: TGCGCCAGCAGTGATACCAGAGGTAGCAATCAGCCCCAGCATTTT.

This clone was detected only once. The CDR3 is CASSALGGIRRGYGYTF. The CDR3 DNA follows: TGTGCCAGCAGTGCCTTGGGGGGGATTCGACGCGGCTATGGCTACACCTTC. The chain carries TRBV2 and TRBJ1-2; D is possibly TRBD1 (5 bases). Germline loops: CDR1 SNHLY, CDR2 FYNNEI. The CDR3 runs to 17 residues. V gave up 4 bases and J gave up 4 bases, with 22 bases separating them. Supplemented by reference TRBV2 and TRBJ1-2, the full variable domain reads EPEVTQTPSHQVTQMGQEVILRCVPISNHLYFYWYRQILGQKVEFLVSFYNNEISEKSEIFDDQFSVERPDGSNFTLKIRSTKLEDSAMYFCASSALGGIRRGYGYTFGSGTRLTVV.

This rearrangement joins TRBV6-2 or TRBV6-3 to TRBJ2-3; 11 nucleotides agree with TRBD2. The CDR3 sequence is 17 residues long. Germline assignment: CDR1 MNHEY and CDR2 SVGEGT. The V and J ends lost 0 bases and 2 bases, in that order; junction bases with no gene match: 4. The DNA of the CDR3 is TGTGCCAGCAGTTACTCGAAGGGACTAGCGGTCACAGATACGCAGTATTTT. Translation gives CASSYSKGLAVTDTQYF.

This chain links TRBV2 with TRBJ2-7, with 10 bases identical to TRBD1. V lost 10 bases to trimming and J lost 3 bases; unmatched junction nucleotides: 6. The V gene's germline CDR1 is SNHLY and CDR2 FYNNEI. This CDR3 is built from 13 residues. The CDR3 DNA reads TGTGCCACCAGACAGGGGGCAGTCTACGAGCAGTACTTC. It codes for CATRQGAVYEQYF.

This clone is a singleton in its sample. This chain uses TRBV6-5 with TRBJ2-2, with D possibly matching TRBD2 (6 bases). CDR1 MNHEY and CDR2 SVGAGI come from the germline V gene. Trimming cost V 4 bases and J 0 bases, with 12 bases left between them. The CDR3 extends over 16 amino acids. The CDR3 DNA sequence: TGTGCCAGCAGTTCCCGGGCGGGACCGAACACCGGGGAGCTGTTTTTT. Translation: CASSSRAGPNTGELFF.

This chain links TRBV11-3 with TRBJ1-1, with TRBD1 matching 7 bases. The CDR3 runs 15 residues. With 3 bases clipped from V and 0 bases from J, the junction kept 4 bases outside the gene matches. Germline CDR1 SGHNT, CDR2 YENEEA. CDR3 sequence reads: CASSLEGAMNTEAFF. Here the CDR3 DNA reads TGTGCCAGCAGCTTGGAGGGGGCAATGAACACTGAAGCTTTCTTT.

The chain carries TRBV19 and TRBJ1-6; 10 nucleotides align to TRBD1. V lost 6 bases to trimming and J lost 9 bases; unmatched junction nucleotides: 5. Germline CDR1 reads LNHDA; CDR2 reads SQIVND (reference sequence). There are 14 residues in the CDR3. CDR3 sequence reads: CASSTGQGVSPLHF. CDR3 nucleotides: TGTGCCAGTAGCACAGGACAGGGGGTTTCACCCCTCCACTTT. The full variable domain, in which reference TRBV19 and TRBJ1-6 provide the parts outside the CDR3, is DGGITQSPKYLFRKEGQNVTLSCEQNLNHDAMYWYRQDPGQGLRLIYYSQIVNDFQKGDIAEGYSVSREKKESFPLTVTSAQKNPTAFYLCASSTGQGVSPLHFGNGTRLTVT.

The chain carries TRBV10-2 and TRBJ1-1; no clear D gene. Deletions cut 3 bases from V and 2 bases from J, with 13 bases between. CDR1 WSHSY and CDR2 SAAADI come from the germline V gene. CDR3 length: 15 amino acids. CDR3 DNA: TGCGCCAGCAGTGAAGGAGGAGGGTTCAACACTGAAGCTTTCTTT. Translated, it gives CASSEGGGFNTEAFF.

This clone has a handful of counts. The V and J genes are TRBV7-9 and TRBJ1-1; TRBD1 aligns across 9 bases. Germline V CDR1 and CDR2: SEHNR, FQNEAQ (reference sequence). J lost 4 bases, V lost 5 bases, and 8 bases had no gene match. The CDR3 sequence is 15 residues long. This CDR3 is CASSPQGQGSTEAFF. In DNA, the CDR3 is TGTGCCAGCAGCCCCCAGGGACAGGGAAGCACTGAAGCTTTCTTT.

This clone occurred many times. The V and J genes are TRBV3-1 (or the pseudogene TRBV3-2) and TRBJ1-5; the D gene is possibly TRBD1 (6 bases). The CDR3 sequence is 15 residues long. Between the trimmed V and J ends, which lost 3 bases and 3 bases, there was a span of 12 bases. Germline V lookup: CDR1 LGHDT, CDR2 YNNKEL (reference sequence). The CDR3 loop is CASSHGGQYNQPQHF. For the CDR3, the DNA is TGTGCCAGCAGCCACGGCGGACAGTACAATCAGCCCCAGCATTTT.

This rearrangement joins TRBV6-2 or TRBV6-3 to TRBJ2-7; 10 bases agree with TRBD2. Trimming at V came to 4 bases and at J to 6 bases, leaving 6 bases not matched to a gene. The CDR3 has 14 amino acids. Germline CDR1 MNHEY, CDR2 SVGEGT. CDR3 DNA: TGTGCCAGCAGTTCGCCTAGCGGGGGACGCGAGCAGTACTTC. It yields the protein CASSSPSGGREQYF.

The chain links TRBV19 to TRBJ2-2; 10 bases are a match to TRBD2. The J segment lost 4 bases and the V segment lost 8 bases, leaving 10 bases of the junction unmatched. The CDR3 is made up of 16 amino acids. Germline V gene data show CDR1 as LNHDA and CDR2 as SQIVND (reference sequence). Here the CDR3 reads CASRAGLAIGTGELFF. CDR3 bases: TGTGCCAGTCGAGCGGGACTAGCGATAGGCACCGGGGAGCTGTTTTTT.

V usage is TRBV13 and J usage is TRBJ2-6; TRBD1 agrees at 10 bases. The CDR3 is made up of 19 amino acids. Germline V gene data show CDR1 as PRHDT and CDR2 as FYEKMQ (reference sequence). Trimming took 4 bases from V and 1 from J; bases not matched to a gene: 10. In DNA, the CDR3 is TGTGCCAGCAGCTCCCCGCGACAGGGGGCAAGATCTGGGGCCAACGTCCTGACTTTC. This translates into CASSSPRQGARSGANVLTF.

V is TRBV27 and J is TRBJ1-5; 8 positions agree with TRBD1. Germline V gives CDR1 MNHEY, CDR2 SMNVEV (reference sequence). J gave up 1 base and V 4 bases, and 3 bases lay outside the gene matches. This CDR3 has 15 residues. As DNA, the CDR3 is TGTGCCAGCAGTTCAAGGACAGGGAGCAATCAGCCCCAGCATTTT. Its protein is CASSSRTGSNQPQHF.

Of note for this clone: The sample holds other DNA sequences that translate to the same CDR3. The chain uses TRBV7-9 and TRBJ2-5; tentative D call: TRBD2 (5 bases). Germline assignment: CDR1 SEHNR and CDR2 FQNEAQ (reference sequence). The CDR3 consists of 12 residues. V lost 1 base, J lost 5 bases, and 5 bases lay in between. The CDR3 bases are TGTGCCAGCAGCTTAGGGAGGGAGACCCAGTACTTC. This gives the protein CASSLGRETQYF. Filled out from reference TRBV7-9 and TRBJ2-5, the complete variable domain reads DTGVSQNPRHKITKRGQNVTFRCDPISEHNRLYWYRQTLGQGPEFLTYFQNEAQLEKSRLLSDRFSAERPKGSFSTLEIQRTEQGDSAMYLCASSLGRETQYFGPGTRLLVL.

The V and J genes are TRBV2 and TRBJ2-7, with D possibly being TRBD1 (6 bases). The length of the CDR3 is 14 residues. CDR1 and CDR2 (germline): SNHLY, FYNNEI. V gave up 6 bases and J gave up 0 bases, with 12 bases separating them. The CDR3 DNA is TGTGCCAGCAGGCCGACAGGTCTCTCCTACGAGCAGTACTTC. Encoded protein: CASRPTGLSYEQYF.

This chain joins TRBV6-5 and TRBJ2-7; TRBD1 aligns across 8 bases. The germline gives CDR1 MNHEY, CDR2 SVGAGI. The CDR3 is 12 residues long. Unmatched junction bases numbered 4, after V lost 7 bases and J lost 5 bases. CDR3 DNA sequence: TGTGCCAGCAAGGGACAGGCCAACGAGCAGTACTTC. It yields the protein CASKGQANEQYF.

The genes are TRBV24-1 and TRBJ1-5; D is unclear. The germline V gene has CDR1 KGHDR and CDR2 SFDVKD. The CDR3 consists of 14 residues. V lost 1 base and J 0 bases, leaving 3 bases between the germline ends. CDR3 bases: TGTGCCACCAGTGATTTTTATAGCAATCAGCCCCAGCATTTT. It is translated as CATSDFYSNQPQHF.

The V call is TRBV19, the J call TRBJ1-2; 8 bases map to TRBD1. The CDR3 is 15 residues long. Germline CDR1 reads LNHDA; CDR2 reads SQIVND (reference sequence). J lost 4 bases, V lost 4 bases, and 8 bases had no gene match. As DNA, the CDR3 is TGTGCCAGTAGTACCGGACAGGGAAGAGGCTATGGCTACACCTTC. Translation: CASSTGQGRGYGYTF.

The chain recombines TRBV6-5 with TRBJ1-3, with D tentatively TRBD1 (5 bases). Per the germline V gene, CDR1 is MNHEY and CDR2 is SVGAGI. V lost 6 bases and J 13 bases, leaving 13 bases between the germline ends. CDR3 size: 11 residues. CDR3 sequence (DNA): TGTGCCAGCAGGGCAGGGCTTGGTATATATTTT. This encodes CASRAGLGIYF.

This clone was seen a few times. Written as DNA, the CDR3 is TGTGCCAGCAGCCACGACAGGGGGGTTGTCTATGGCTACACCTTC. Residues: CASSHDRGVVYGYTF. This chain links TRBV5-5 with TRBJ1-2; 9 positions agree with TRBD1. Germline lookup yields CDR1 SGHKS and CDR2 YYEKEE (reference sequence). This CDR3 is 15 amino acids long. The junction had 8 bases not matched to a gene; V was cut back by 4 bases and J by 4 bases.

The J gene is TRBJ1-2, the V gene TRBV7-2, with TRBD1 matching over 11 bases. Germline V gene data show CDR1 as SGHTA and CDR2 as FQGNSA. The J segment lost 2 bases and the V segment lost 7 bases, leaving 3 bases of the junction unmatched. The CDR3 consists of 14 residues. DNA of the CDR3: TGTGCCAGCACCGGACAGGGGGCGAACTATGGCTACACCTTC. Residues: CASTGQGANYGYTF.